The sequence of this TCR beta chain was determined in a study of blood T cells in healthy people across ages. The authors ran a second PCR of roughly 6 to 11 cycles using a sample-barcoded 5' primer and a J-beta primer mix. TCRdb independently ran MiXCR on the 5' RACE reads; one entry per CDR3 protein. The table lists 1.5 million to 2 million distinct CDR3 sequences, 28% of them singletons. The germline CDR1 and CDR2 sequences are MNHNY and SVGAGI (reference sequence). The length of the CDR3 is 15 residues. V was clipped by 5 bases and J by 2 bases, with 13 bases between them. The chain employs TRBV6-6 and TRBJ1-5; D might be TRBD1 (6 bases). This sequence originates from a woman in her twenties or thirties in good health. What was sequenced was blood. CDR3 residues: CASSAGTSGNQPQHF. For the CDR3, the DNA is TGTGCCAGCAGTGCCGGGACATCTGGCAATCAGCCCCAGCATTTT.